This T cell receptor (beta chain) was sequenced for a study of PD-1 blockade in mismatch repair-deficient tumors (dated by TCRdb to 2015 to 2018). Study-wide context: Between late 2013 and late 2016, the trial enrolled about 78 consecutive patients with 11 to 12 types of mismatch repair-deficient cancer, all of whom had received prior treatment and were progressing. Deep sequencing of TCR CDR3 regions was used to track tumor-associated T cell clones in peripheral blood of patients responding to PD-1 blockade.

Mismatch repair deficiency was established in every enrolled patient by polymerase chain reaction or immunohistochemistry. A few patients who responded to pembrolizumab therapy underwent TCR sequencing. In the phase II trial, pembrolizumab PD-1 blockade was tested prospectively in advanced mismatch repair-deficient cancers, no matter which tissue of origin the cancers came from. Serial peripheral blood T cell samples were collected before and at multiple times after starting PD-1 blockade. Blood sampling time points were reported as weeks after the first dose of pembrolizumab. General findings and caveats noted by the study authors: After pembrolizumab, tumor-resident clones, which were often undetectable in blood before treatment, expanded rapidly and then contracted, generally ahead of radiologic responses.

As encoded in the germline V gene (reference sequence), CDR1 is MNHEY while CDR2 is SMNVEV. Spanning cysteine to phenylalanine, the CDR3 consists of 15 amino acids. CDR3 DNA is the only sequence kept; it has 45 bases, read in frame from the first base. V is cut back by 7 bases and J by 5 bases, with 7 bases in the junction unmatched. In regard to this clone: Its cognate antigen has yet to be identified. Qualities for individual bases were not recorded, and no much larger clone is one base off.

Receptor amplification or capture employed the immunoSEQ multiplex PCR assay. Drawn from immuneACCESS, this table holds only the in-frame rearrangements with V and J called that TCRdb kept. Clones are partly lost; checked studies trace under half to an unresolved V gene and leave the rest unexplained. For this sample there are approximately 16,000 clones; nearly 85% appear just once. The ten largest clones capture about 1.5% of the sample. The clonotype was recovered from an adult with mismatch repair-deficient cancer. The chain joins TRBV27 to TRBJ2-5; TRBD2 agrees with 13 junctional bases. The input for sequencing was PBMCs, taken about 22 weeks after starting pembrolizumab. Read as DNA, the sequence is TGTGCCAGCACCGCCGGGACTAGCGGGACGGAGACCCAGTACTTC. Translated, it reads CASTAGTSGTETQYF.